This T cell receptor beta chain was identified during a study of shared clonotypes between healthy human individuals. Sorted-subset replicate PCRs used 200 ng of genomic DNA. This amount corresponded to about 30,000 T cell genomes. The assay was immunoSEQ multiplex PCR, and TCRdb's table has in-frame clones only and misses some. The sample yields roughly 1,500,000 clones, 95% to 99% seen once. The CDR3 length is 12 residues. Germline V gene sequence: CDR1 SQVTM, CDR2 ANQGSEA. Trimming cost V 6 bases and J 6 bases, with 15 bases left between them. This clone was seen just once. The antigen is not known. Findings and caveats of the study: Clonotypes shared by all four donors outscored non-shared clonotypes in generation probability.

This TCR was sampled from a man in his thirties or forties in good health. Sequenced: naive CD4+ T cells sorted from blood. Noted subset: CD45RA+ positively selected. The rearrangement links TRBV29-1 to TRBJ2-7; TRBD1 might be the D (6 bases). CDR3 nucleotides: TGCAGCGTGGCCGGACAGACCAGCGAGCAGTACTTC. This codes for CSVAGQTSEQYF.